Sequencing of this TCR beta chain was carried out in a study of T cells in women clearing cervical HPV infection. Background on the study: Controls were women whose single incident HPV16 infection cleared within 12 months without precancer or cancer.

This CDR3 is built from 15 residues. Germline V gene sequence: CDR1 SGHVS, CDR2 FNYEAQ. Trimming pared 3 bases from V and 3 bases from J, leaving 9 bases between. All participants had a single incident cervical HPV16 infection, and prevalent HPV16 infections were excluded. TCRdb's table, derived via immunoSEQ multiplex PCR, lists solely in-frame clones and lacks some. Its table records approximately 30,000 clones. A word on this clone: Its antigen is still unknown. The sequenced fragment ends 3 residues before the CDR3 boundary, so the rest is inferred from the germline J gene.

Study-wide results and caveats: Each sample's T-cell count was unknown, possibly confounding richness. Effector/memory and HPV-specific T cells were not isolated, and association timing is unknown.

The sequenced material came from blood buffy coat. V is TRBV7-6 and J is TRBJ1-6; D call uncertain. This receptor was obtained from a woman aged 18-70 years with a cervical HPV16 infection that either progressed to CIN3+ or cleared (not recorded which). The DNA read from the CDR3 is TGTGCCAGCAGCTTTCAGGTGGACTATAATTCACCC. Translation: CASSFQVDYNSP. The full-length CDR3 reads as CASSFQVDYNSPLHF.